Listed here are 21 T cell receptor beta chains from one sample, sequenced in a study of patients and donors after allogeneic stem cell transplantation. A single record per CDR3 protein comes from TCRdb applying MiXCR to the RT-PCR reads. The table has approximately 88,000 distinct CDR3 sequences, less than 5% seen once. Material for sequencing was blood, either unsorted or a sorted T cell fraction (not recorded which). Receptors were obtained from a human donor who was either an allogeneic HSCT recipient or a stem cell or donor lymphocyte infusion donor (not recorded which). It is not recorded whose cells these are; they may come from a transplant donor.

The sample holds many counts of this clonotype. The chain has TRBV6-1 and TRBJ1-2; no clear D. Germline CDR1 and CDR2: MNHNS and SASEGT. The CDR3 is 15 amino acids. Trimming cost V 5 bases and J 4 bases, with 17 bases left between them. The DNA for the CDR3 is TGTGCCAGCAGTACCCAAAGAGGGCAGGCCTATGGCTACACCTTC. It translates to CASSTQRGQAYGYTF.

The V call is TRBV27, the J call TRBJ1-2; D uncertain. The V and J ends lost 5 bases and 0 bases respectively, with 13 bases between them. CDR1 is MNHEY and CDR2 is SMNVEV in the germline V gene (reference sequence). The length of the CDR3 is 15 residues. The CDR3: CASSKSRLPNYGYTF. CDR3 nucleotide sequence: TGTGCCAGCAGTAAATCCAGGCTTCCTAACTATGGCTACACCTTC.

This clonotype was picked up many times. CDR3 sequence (DNA): TGTGCCAGCAGCCAAGACACAGGGGGCTCGAGAGAGCAGTACTTC. As protein: CASSQDTGGSREQYF. The chain carries TRBV4-2 and TRBJ2-7; 9 bases are shared with TRBD1. Losses at the gene ends were 0 bases for V and 7 bases for J; bases not matched to a gene: 7. Germline CDR1 reads LGHNA; CDR2 reads YNFKEQ. This CDR3 comprises 15 residues.

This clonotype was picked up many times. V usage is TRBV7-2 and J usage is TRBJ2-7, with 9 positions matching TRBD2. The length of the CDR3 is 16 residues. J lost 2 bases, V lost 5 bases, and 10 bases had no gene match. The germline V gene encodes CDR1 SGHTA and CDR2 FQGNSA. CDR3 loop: CASSKVSGGATYEQYF. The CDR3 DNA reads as TGTGCCAGCAGCAAAGTTAGCGGGGGAGCTACCTACGAGCAGTACTTC.

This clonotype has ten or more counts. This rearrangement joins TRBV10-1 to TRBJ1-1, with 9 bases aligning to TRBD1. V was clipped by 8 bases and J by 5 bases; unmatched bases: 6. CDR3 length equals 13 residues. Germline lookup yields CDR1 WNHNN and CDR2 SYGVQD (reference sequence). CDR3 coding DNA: TGCGCCAGCTCGGACAGGGGCGGGACTGAAGCTTTCTTT. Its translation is CASSDRGGTEAFF.

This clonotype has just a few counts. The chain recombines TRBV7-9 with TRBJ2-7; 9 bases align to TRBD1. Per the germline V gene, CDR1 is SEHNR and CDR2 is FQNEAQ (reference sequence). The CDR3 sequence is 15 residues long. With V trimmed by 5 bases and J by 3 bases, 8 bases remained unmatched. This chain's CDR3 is CASSGSTGGNYEQYF. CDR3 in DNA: TGTGCCAGCAGCGGATCAACAGGGGGCAACTACGAGCAGTACTTC.

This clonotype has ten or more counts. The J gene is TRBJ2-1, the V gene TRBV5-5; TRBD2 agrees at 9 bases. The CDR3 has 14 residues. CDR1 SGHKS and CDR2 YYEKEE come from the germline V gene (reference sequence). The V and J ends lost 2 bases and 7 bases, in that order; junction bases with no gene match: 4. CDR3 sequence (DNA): TGTGCCAGCAGCTTAGAAGCGGGGGGAAATGAGCAGTTCTTC. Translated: CASSLEAGGNEQFF.

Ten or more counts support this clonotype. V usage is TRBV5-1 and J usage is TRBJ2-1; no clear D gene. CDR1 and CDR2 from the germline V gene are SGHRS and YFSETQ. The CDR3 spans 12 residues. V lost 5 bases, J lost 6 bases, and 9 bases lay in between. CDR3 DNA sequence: TGCGCCAGCAGTAAAGGCGCCAATGAGCAGTTCTTC. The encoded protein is CASSKGANEQFF.

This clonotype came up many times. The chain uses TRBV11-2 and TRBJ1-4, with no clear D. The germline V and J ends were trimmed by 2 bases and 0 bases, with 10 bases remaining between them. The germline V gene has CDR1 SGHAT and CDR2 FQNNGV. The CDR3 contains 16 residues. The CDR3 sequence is CASSLMAAATNEKLFF. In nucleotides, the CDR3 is TGTGCCAGCAGCTTAATGGCAGCAGCAACTAATGAAAAACTGTTTTTT.

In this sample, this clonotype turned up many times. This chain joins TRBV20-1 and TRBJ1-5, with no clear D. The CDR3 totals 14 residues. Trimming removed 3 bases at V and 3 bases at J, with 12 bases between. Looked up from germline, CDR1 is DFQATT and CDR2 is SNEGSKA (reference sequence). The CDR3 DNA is TGCAGTGCTAGGCTTACCAGGAACAATCAGCCCCAGCATTTT. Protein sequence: CSARLTRNNQPQHF.

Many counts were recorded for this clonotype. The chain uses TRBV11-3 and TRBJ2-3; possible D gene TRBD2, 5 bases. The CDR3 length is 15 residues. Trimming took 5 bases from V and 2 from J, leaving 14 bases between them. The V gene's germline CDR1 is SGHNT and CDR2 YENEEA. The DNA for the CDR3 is TGTGCCAGCAGCCCCGGTATAGCGATCACAGATACGCAGTATTTT. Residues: CASSPGIAITDTQYF.

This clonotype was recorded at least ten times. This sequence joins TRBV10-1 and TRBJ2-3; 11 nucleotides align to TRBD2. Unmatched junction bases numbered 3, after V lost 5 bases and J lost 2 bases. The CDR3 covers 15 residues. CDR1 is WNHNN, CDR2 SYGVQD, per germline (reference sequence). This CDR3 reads CASSQGLADTDTQYF. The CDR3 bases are TGCGCCAGCAGTCAGGGACTAGCGGACACAGATACGCAGTATTTT.

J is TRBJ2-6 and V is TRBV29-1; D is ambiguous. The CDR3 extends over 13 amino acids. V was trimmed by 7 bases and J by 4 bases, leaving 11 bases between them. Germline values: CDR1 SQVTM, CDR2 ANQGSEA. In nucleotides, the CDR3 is TGCAGCGCCGCCGGCGCCGGGGCCAACGTCCTGACTTTC. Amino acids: CSAAGAGANVLTF.

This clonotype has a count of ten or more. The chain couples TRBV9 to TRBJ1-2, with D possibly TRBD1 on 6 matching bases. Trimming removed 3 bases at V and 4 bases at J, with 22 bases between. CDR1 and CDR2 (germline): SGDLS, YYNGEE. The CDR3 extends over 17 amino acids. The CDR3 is CASSDSLLTGETYGYTF. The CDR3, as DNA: TGTGCCAGCAGCGACTCCCTTCTGACAGGCGAAACCTATGGCTACACCTTC.

The CDR3 coding sequence is TGTGCCAGCAGCTTTTCTCTAGCGGGGACCCCAGATACGCAGTATTTT. As protein: CASSFSLAGTPDTQYF. The chain couples TRBV7-9 to TRBJ2-3; 9 positions agree with TRBD2. This CDR3 region has 16 residues. From germline, CDR1 is SEHNR and CDR2 FQNEAQ (reference sequence). Unmatched junction bases numbered 8, after V lost 3 bases and J lost 4 bases.

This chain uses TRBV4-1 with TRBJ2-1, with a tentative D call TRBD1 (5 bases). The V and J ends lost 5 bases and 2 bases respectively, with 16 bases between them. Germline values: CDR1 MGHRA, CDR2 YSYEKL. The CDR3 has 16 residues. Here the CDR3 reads CASSRLGLSPYNEQFF. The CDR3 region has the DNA TGCGCCAGCAGCAGGTTGGGGCTATCCCCCTACAATGAGCAGTTCTTC.

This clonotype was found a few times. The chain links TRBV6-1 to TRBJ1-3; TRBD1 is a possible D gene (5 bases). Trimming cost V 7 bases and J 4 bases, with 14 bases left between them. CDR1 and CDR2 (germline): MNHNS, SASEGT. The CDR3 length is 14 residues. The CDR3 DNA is TGTGCCAGCATTATGGCAGGGCTCGGAAACACCATATATTTT. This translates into CASIMAGLGNTIYF.

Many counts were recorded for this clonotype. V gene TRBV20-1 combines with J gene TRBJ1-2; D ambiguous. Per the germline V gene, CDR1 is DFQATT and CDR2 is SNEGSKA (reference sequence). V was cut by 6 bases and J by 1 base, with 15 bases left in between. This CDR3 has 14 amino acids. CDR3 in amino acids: CSATPWADNYGYTF. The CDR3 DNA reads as TGCAGTGCAACGCCTTGGGCGGATAACTATGGCTACACCTTC.

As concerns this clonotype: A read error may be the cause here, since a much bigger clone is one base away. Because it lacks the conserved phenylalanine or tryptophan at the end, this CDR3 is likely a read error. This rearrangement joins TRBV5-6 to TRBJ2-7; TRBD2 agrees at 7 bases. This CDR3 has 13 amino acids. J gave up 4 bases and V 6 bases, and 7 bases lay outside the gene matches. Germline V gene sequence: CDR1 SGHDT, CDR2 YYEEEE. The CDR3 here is CASNRAGLYEQYI. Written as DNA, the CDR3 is TGTGCCAGCAACCGAGCGGGGCTGTACGAGCAGTACATC.

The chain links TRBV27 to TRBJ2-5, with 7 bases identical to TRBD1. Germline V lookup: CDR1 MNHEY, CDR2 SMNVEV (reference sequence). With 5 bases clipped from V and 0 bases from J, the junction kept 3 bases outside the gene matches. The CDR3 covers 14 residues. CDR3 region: CASSPQGYQETQYF. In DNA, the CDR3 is TGTGCCAGCAGTCCACAGGGGTACCAAGAGACCCAGTACTTC.

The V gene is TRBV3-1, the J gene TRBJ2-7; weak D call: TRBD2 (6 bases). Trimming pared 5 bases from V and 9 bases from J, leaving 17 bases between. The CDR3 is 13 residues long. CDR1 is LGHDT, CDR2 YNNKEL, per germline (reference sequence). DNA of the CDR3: TGTGCCAGCAGCAAACTAGCATCAAACGCGCAGTACTTC. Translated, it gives CASSKLASNAQYF.